This entry lists 19 T cell receptor beta chains sequenced from one sample in a study of PD-L1 blockade in urothelial cancer. Repertoires were generated with immunoSEQ multiplex PCR, while TCRdb's copy carries only in-frame clones and drops some. The table shows under 95,000 clones, with around 84% occurring only once. Documented time point: pretreatment peripheral blood. The starting material was PBMCs, obtained around atezolizumab (anti-PD-L1) treatment. Receptors originate from a man in his 60s with urothelial cancer.

V gene TRBV7-9 combines with J gene TRBJ1-6, with TRBD1 identical over 7 bases. The CDR3 has 14 residues. V shed 6 bases and J 8 bases; nucleotides not matched to a gene: 7. Germline V gene data show CDR1 as SEHNR and CDR2 as FQNEAQ (reference sequence). The CDR3 bases are TGTGCCAGCAGGCCGACAGGGACGGATTCACCCCTCCACTTT. It specifies CASRPTGTDSPLHF.

The V call is TRBV5-1, the J call TRBJ2-1; 8 bases are shared with TRBD2. The length of the CDR3 is 16 residues. Trimming took 2 bases from V and 4 from J; bases not matched to a gene: 8. The germline gives CDR1 SGHRS, CDR2 YFSETQ. The CDR3 protein is CASSFGTTGGYNEQFF. CDR3 bases: TGCGCCAGCAGCTTCGGTACTACGGGGGGGTACAATGAGCAGTTCTTC.

The chain employs TRBV19 and TRBJ2-7; perhaps TRBD2 as D (5 bases). The CDR3 sequence is 14 residues long. The germline V gene has CDR1 LNHDA and CDR2 SQIVND (reference sequence). Between the trimmed V and J ends, which lost 0 bases and 2 bases, there was a span of 8 bases. CDR3 in DNA: TGTGCCAGTAGTATAGAGGCGGGTCCCTACGAGCAGTACTTC. This gives the protein CASSIEAGPYEQYF.

This chain joins TRBV6-5 and TRBJ2-3; perhaps TRBD1 as D (7 bases). Per germline, CDR1 MNHEY and CDR2 SVGAGI. CDR3 size: 15 residues. Trimming cost V 2 bases and J 0 bases, with 9 bases left between them. The CDR3 sequence is CASSYAGQSTDTQYF. As DNA, the CDR3 is TGTGCCAGCAGTTACGCGGGACAGAGCACAGATACGCAGTATTTT.

The chain employs TRBV19 and TRBJ2-3; 7 bases map to TRBD1. Germline values: CDR1 LNHDA, CDR2 SQIVND (reference sequence). The V gene end was trimmed by 5 bases and the J gene end by 1 base; junction bases not matched to a gene: 6. The CDR3 is 15 residues long. CDR3 DNA sequence: TGTGCCAGTAGTGACGGGACAGTGGGCACAGATACGCAGTATTTT. This codes for CASSDGTVGTDTQYF. Drawing the rest from reference TRBV19 and TRBJ2-3, the complete variable domain is DGGITQSPKYLFRKEGQNVTLSCEQNLNHDAMYWYRQDPGQGLRLIYYSQIVNDFQKGDIAEGYSVSREKKESFPLTVTSAQKNPTAFYLCASSDGTVGTDTQYFGPGTRLTVL.

The chain has TRBV11-2 and TRBJ2-1; 7 bases are shared with TRBD2. V shed 4 bases and J 9 bases; nucleotides not matched to a gene: 6. The CDR3 sequence is 13 residues long. The germline CDR1 and CDR2 sequences are SGHAT and FQNNGV. The CDR3: CASSSKAGIEQFF. The CDR3 coding sequence is TGTGCCAGCAGCTCCAAAGCGGGAATTGAGCAGTTCTTC.

The CDR3 reads CASSWAGGTEAFF. The CDR3 bases are TGCGCCAGCAGCTGGGCGGGGGGCACTGAAGCTTTCTTT. The chain carries TRBV5-1 and TRBJ1-1; possibly TRBD1 for D (5 bases). The CDR3 contains 13 residues. Trimming took off 3 bases at V and 4 bases at J, with 10 bases between the two ends. The germline V gene encodes CDR1 SGHRS and CDR2 YFSETQ. The full variable domain, completed using reference TRBV5-1 and TRBJ1-1, is KAGVTQTPRYLIKTRGQQVTLSCSPISGHRSVSWYQQTPGQGLQFLFEYFSETQRNKGNFPGRFSGRQFSNSRSEMNVSTLELGDSALYLCASSWAGGTEAFFGQGTRLTVV.

The CDR3 nucleotides read TGTGCCAGCAGATACGGACAGAACTCCTACAATGAGCAGTTCTTC. Its protein product is CASRYGQNSYNEQFF. The J gene is TRBJ2-1, the V gene TRBV28, with D possibly TRBD1 on 6 matching bases. Trimming pared 6 bases from V and 0 bases from J, leaving 12 bases between. CDR1 is MDHEN, CDR2 SYDVKM, per germline. This CDR3 contains 15 residues.

The genes are TRBV4-2 and TRBJ1-1, with D possibly TRBD1 on 5 matching bases. CDR3 length: 14 amino acids. V dropped 8 bases and J dropped 1 base, with 14 bases sitting between them. Germline V gene sequence: CDR1 LGHNA, CDR2 YNFKEQ. The CDR3 sequence is CASRLGHSNTEAFF. The CDR3 DNA is TGTGCCAGCCGCCTCGGACACTCGAACACTGAAGCTTTCTTT.

This clone was found a few times. V usage is TRBV19 and J usage is TRBJ1-2, with unresolved D. This CDR3 comprises 15 residues. Germline V gives CDR1 LNHDA, CDR2 SQIVND (reference sequence). V was pared by 3 bases and J by 5 bases, with 16 bases between. The CDR3 spells CASSISPPRGYGYTF. CDR3 in DNA: TGTGCCAGTAGTATTTCCCCCCCTCGGGGATATGGCTACACCTTC. Using reference TRBV19 and TRBJ1-2 for the parts outside the CDR3, the full variable domain is DGGITQSPKYLFRKEGQNVTLSCEQNLNHDAMYWYRQDPGQGLRLIYYSQIVNDFQKGDIAEGYSVSREKKESFPLTVTSAQKNPTAFYLCASSISPPRGYGYTFGSGTRLTVV.

V gene TRBV4-3 combines with J gene TRBJ1-1; D ambiguous. V lost 0 bases, J lost 5 bases, and 10 bases lay in between. Germline V gene lookup returns CDR1 LGHNA and CDR2 YSLEER. This CDR3 region has 14 residues. CDR3 sequence: CASSQDMRGTEAFF. CDR3 nucleotides: TGCGCCAGCAGCCAAGATATGCGCGGGACTGAAGCTTTCTTT.

The CDR3 sequence is CASSFGGTGTDTQYF. For the CDR3, the DNA is TGTGCCAGCAGCTTTGGAGGGACGGGCACAGATACGCAGTATTTT. J is TRBJ2-3 and V is TRBV11-1; the D gene is possibly TRBD2 (6 bases). The CDR3 spans 15 residues. V lost 3 bases and J 1 base, leaving 11 bases between the germline ends. The germline gives CDR1 SGHAT, CDR2 FQDESV (reference sequence).

CDR3 DNA: TGCGCCAGCAGCCAAGCTCGGGAATACGAGCAGTACTTC. Amino acid sequence: CASSQAREYEQYF. This rearrangement joins TRBV4-3 to TRBJ2-7; maybe TRBD2 (5 bases). The ends were cut back, 1 base at V and 4 bases at J, with 8 bases in the middle. The CDR3 loop spans 13 amino acids. Germline lookup yields CDR1 LGHNA and CDR2 YSLEER.

V gene TRBV9 combines with J gene TRBJ1-4, with D tentatively TRBD1 (5 bases). V shed 6 bases and J shed 0 bases, with 9 bases lying between them. This CDR3 spans 14 amino acids. Germline CDR1 is SGDLS and CDR2 is YYNGEE. For the CDR3, the DNA is TGTGCCAGCAACGGGGGGTCAACTAATGAAAAACTGTTTTTT. It specifies CASNGGSTNEKLFF.

This sequence joins TRBV29-1 and TRBJ2-5; a weak D match, TRBD1 (6 bases). The germline CDR1 and CDR2 sequences are SQVTM and ANQGSEA. This CDR3 comprises 11 residues. Between the trimmed V and J ends, which lost 8 bases and 1 base, there was a span of 8 bases. The CDR3 DNA follows: TGCAGCACAGGGACCCAAGAGACCCAGTACTTC. This translates into CSTGTQETQYF.

The CDR3 reads CASSYSLEQYF. CDR3 DNA: TGTGCCAGCAGTTACTCCCTCGAGCAGTACTTC. The chain employs TRBV6-6 and TRBJ2-7; D is ambiguous. The CDR3 length is 11 residues. Germline CDR1 MNHNY, CDR2 SVGAGI (reference sequence). Trimming took 0 bases from V and 6 from J, leaving 3 bases between them.

This sequence joins TRBV5-1 and TRBJ2-2, with 9 positions matching TRBD1. V was pared by 4 bases and J by 6 bases, with 7 bases of the junction left unmatched. Germline lookup yields CDR1 SGHRS and CDR2 YFSETQ. This CDR3 is built from 15 residues. In DNA form, the CDR3 reads TGCGCCAGCAGCACCGGACAGGGGTCCCCCGGGGAGCTGTTTTTT. Residues: CASSTGQGSPGELFF.

This sequence joins TRBV30 and TRBJ2-2, with 7 bases that match TRBD2. This CDR3 has 14 residues. Germline trimming cut 3 bases from V and 4 bases from J; bases unmatched to any gene: 5. Germline assignment: CDR1 GTSNPN and CDR2 SVGIG (reference sequence). The CDR3 DNA reads as TGTGCCTGGAGCCCGGGAGGAACCACCGGGGAGCTGTTTTTT. This translates into CAWSPGGTTGELFF.

This clone was seen only once. V and J are TRBV27 and TRBJ2-2, with TRBD2 matching 7 bases. The CDR3 length is 16 residues. Germline values: CDR1 MNHEY, CDR2 SMNVEV (reference sequence). V was clipped by 6 bases and J by 3 bases; unmatched bases: 10. DNA of the CDR3: TGTGCCAGCAGCCCGGGGGGAAACAGATACACCGGGGAGCTGTTTTTT. Its protein product is CASSPGGNRYTGELFF.